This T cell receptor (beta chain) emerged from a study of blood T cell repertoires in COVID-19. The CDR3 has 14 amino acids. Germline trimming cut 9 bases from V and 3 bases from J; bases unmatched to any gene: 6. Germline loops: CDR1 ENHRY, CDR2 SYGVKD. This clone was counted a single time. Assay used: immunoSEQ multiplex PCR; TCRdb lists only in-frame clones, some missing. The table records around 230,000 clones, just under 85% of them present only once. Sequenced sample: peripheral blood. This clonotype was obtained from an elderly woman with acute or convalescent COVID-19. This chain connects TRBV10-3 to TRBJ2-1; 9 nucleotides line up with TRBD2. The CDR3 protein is CAISSGAFYNEQFF. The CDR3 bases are TGTGCCATTTCTAGCGGGGCCTTCTACAATGAGCAGTTCTTC.